The subject of this entry is one T cell receptor beta chain. The entry originates in a study of T cell changes during pregnancy in multiple sclerosis. The data were produced by immunoSEQ multiplex PCR, yet TCRdb's version contains in-frame clones alone and is incomplete. Among around 71,000 clones listed, roughly nine tenths were seen once. Deletions cut 3 bases from V and 0 bases from J, with 17 bases between. From germline, CDR1 is MNHEY and CDR2 SMNVEV (reference sequence). This CDR3 has 18 residues. This sequence joins TRBV27 and TRBJ2-2; D perhaps matches TRBD1 (6 bases). Material: peripheral blood, obtained in the third trimester of pregnancy. The source is a female donor with multiple sclerosis, enrolled in a pregnancy study. CDR3 sequence reads: CASSFSWLRTANTGELFF. The CDR3 bases are TGTGCCAGCAGTTTCTCTTGGCTCAGGACAGCGAACACCGGGGAGCTGTTTTTT.